These 24 T cell receptor beta chains originate from one sample sequenced in a study of T cell changes during pregnancy in multiple sclerosis. Repertoires were generated with immunoSEQ multiplex PCR, while TCRdb's copy carries only in-frame clones and drops some. The data contain more than 35,000 clones, around 91% of them singletons. The sequencing used CD8+ T cells from peripheral blood mononuclear cells, collected in the third trimester of pregnancy. The receptors originated from a female donor with multiple sclerosis, enrolled in a pregnancy study.

DNA for the CDR3: TGTGCCAGCAGCTTAGAGCGGGCCGGCGGGGAGCTGTTTTTT. It yields the protein CASSLERAGGELFF. The chain links TRBV11-3 to TRBJ2-2, with a tentative D call TRBD2 (5 bases). V lost 0 bases and J lost 7, with 9 bases in between. The CDR3 has 14 residues. The germline V gene encodes CDR1 SGHNT and CDR2 YENEEA.

V and J are TRBV7-9 and TRBJ1-1; D possibly corresponds to TRBD1 (5 bases). There are 13 residues in the CDR3. CDR1 is SEHNR and CDR2 is FQNEAQ in the germline V gene (reference sequence). The ends were cut back, 5 bases at V and 3 bases at J, with 10 bases in the middle. CDR3: CASSRRGDTEAFF. The DNA for the CDR3 is TGTGCCAGCAGCCGGCGGGGGGACACTGAAGCTTTCTTT. Complete variable domain (other parts from reference TRBV7-9 and TRBJ1-1): DTGVSQNPRHKITKRGQNVTFRCDPISEHNRLYWYRQTLGQGPEFLTYFQNEAQLEKSRLLSDRFSAERPKGSFSTLEIQRTEQGDSAMYLCASSRRGDTEAFFGQGTRLTVV.

The rearrangement uses TRBV7-7 and TRBJ2-3, with D possibly TRBD1 on 6 matching bases. This CDR3 has 14 amino acids. V was shortened by 3 bases and J by 4 bases, with 11 bases between the two germline ends. Germline V gives CDR1 SSHAT, CDR2 FNYEAQ (reference sequence). The CDR3 region has the DNA TGTGCCAGCAGCTTGGGGACAAACCCAGATACGCAGTATTTT. It is translated as CASSLGTNPDTQYF.

J is TRBJ2-7 and V is TRBV19; TRBD2 matches 11 bases. The CDR3 is made up of 18 amino acids. CDR1 and CDR2 from the germline V gene are LNHDA and SQIVND (reference sequence). The trim removed 6 bases at V and 3 bases at J, leaving 16 bases unmatched. CDR3 nucleotides: TGTGCCAGTAGCCCTTTACCTTTAGCGGGAGGGCCTCTCTACGAGCAGTACTTC. Translated, it gives CASSPLPLAGGPLYEQYF.

The chain employs TRBV5-4 and TRBJ2-7; 8 bases are a match to TRBD1. J was trimmed by 4 bases and V by 3 bases; bases with no gene match: 9. This CDR3 comprises 15 residues. Germline V gene lookup returns CDR1 SGHNT and CDR2 YYREEE (reference sequence). The CDR3 sequence: CASSSAGTGFYEQYF. CDR3 sequence (DNA): TGTGCCAGCAGCTCCGCCGGGACAGGATTTTACGAGCAGTACTTC.

The V gene is TRBV4-3, the J gene TRBJ2-7; no reliable D call. The V end was cut by 0 bases, the J end by 3 bases, with 9 bases between. CDR1 is LGHNA and CDR2 is YSLEER in the germline V gene. The CDR3 runs 14 residues. CDR3 DNA: TGCGCCAGCAGCCAAGATTTCGGCGGCTACGAGCAGTACTTC. Protein: CASSQDFGGYEQYF.

The gene calls are TRBV4-3 and TRBJ1-2, with D unclear. Germline V gives CDR1 LGHNA, CDR2 YSLEER. Trimming pared 3 bases from V and 6 bases from J, leaving 20 bases between. The CDR3 has 16 residues. The CDR3 sequence is CASSQSPGSTEHGYTF. CDR3 nucleotide sequence: TGCGCCAGCAGCCAGTCACCGGGGTCTACCGAACATGGCTACACCTTC.

This clone was detected a few times. The chain recombines TRBV7-2 with TRBJ1-5, with D hard to call. The CDR3 is 16 residues long. Between the trimmed V and J ends, which lost 5 bases and 3 bases, there was a span of 17 bases. From germline, CDR1 is SGHTA and CDR2 FQGNSA. For the CDR3, the DNA is TGTGCCAGCAGCGAGGCCGTTAACGAGGCCAATCAGCCCCAGCATTTT. Translated: CASSEAVNEANQPQHF. The complete variable domain, with remaining parts taken from reference TRBV7-2 and TRBJ1-5, reads GAGVSQSPSNKVTEKGKDVELRCDPISGHTALYWYRQSLGQGLEFLIYFQGNSAPDKSGLPSDRFSAERTGGSVSTLTIQRTQQEDSAVYLCASSEAVNEANQPQHFGDGTRLSIL.

J is TRBJ1-6 and V is TRBV30; D uncertain. Trimming removed 3 bases from V and 3 bases from J, with 15 bases in between. CDR3 length equals 16 residues. Germline V gene sequence: CDR1 GTSNPN, CDR2 SVGIG (reference sequence). The CDR3 spells CAWRKAAPVYNSPLHF. CDR3 DNA sequence: TGTGCCTGGAGAAAAGCGGCCCCGGTCTATAATTCACCCCTCCACTTT.

In this sample, this clone turned up once. This chain connects TRBV19 to TRBJ2-1, with TRBD1 as a possible D gene (5 bases). Trimming removed 8 bases at V and 0 bases at J, with 8 bases between. This CDR3 has 13 amino acids. Per germline, CDR1 LNHDA and CDR2 SQIVND (reference sequence). The CDR3 nucleotides are TGTGCCAGTGGGGCCGGCTCCTACAATGAGCAGTTCTTC. Encoded protein: CASGAGSYNEQFF.

As regards this clone: At one end the junction does not follow the germline gene, possibly because of a read error. The sample contains more than one DNA sequence encoding this CDR3. The chain couples TRBV6-6 to TRBJ2-7; D might be TRBD1 (5 bases). Germline loops: CDR1 MNHNY, CDR2 SVGAGI (reference sequence). CDR3 length: 14 amino acids. The DNA for the CDR3 is TGCGCCAGCAGTTACTTAGGACATTCCTACGAGCAGTACTTC. Translated: CASSYLGHSYEQYF.

The chain uses TRBV9 and TRBJ2-3; 14 bases are shared with TRBD2. Per the germline V gene, CDR1 is SGDLS and CDR2 is YYNGEE. CDR3 length: 18 amino acids. Germline trimming cut 4 bases from V and 3 bases from J; bases unmatched to any gene: 10. Here the CDR3 reads CASSFPGGLAGGTDTQYF. As DNA, the CDR3 is TGTGCCAGCAGCTTCCCCGGAGGACTAGCGGGGGGTACAGATACGCAGTATTTT.

The chain carries TRBV11-3 and TRBJ2-2, with a tentative D call TRBD2 (6 bases). The V end lost 3 bases, the J end lost 5 bases, and 10 bases lay between the germline ends. CDR3 length: 14 residues. Germline loops: CDR1 SGHNT, CDR2 YENEEA. The CDR3 loop reads CASSLSAGTGELFF. For the CDR3, the DNA is TGTGCCAGCAGCTTGTCCGCGGGGACCGGGGAGCTGTTTTTT. Full variable domain (rest looked up from reference TRBV11-3 and TRBJ2-2): EAGVVQSPRYKIIEKKQPVAFWCNPISGHNTLYWYLQNLGQGPELLIRYENEEAVDDSQLPKDRFSAERLKGVDSTLKIQPAELGDSAVYLCASSLSAGTGELFFGEGSRLTVL.

The rearrangement joins TRBV4-1 to TRBJ1-5; TRBD1 is a possible D gene (5 bases). The germline V gene encodes CDR1 MGHRA and CDR2 YSYEKL. CDR3 length: 15 amino acids. V lost 0 bases and J lost 4, with 10 bases in between. The CDR3 bases are TGCGCCAGCAGCCAAGACCACGGGGGTAATCAGCCCCAGCATTTT. Translated, it gives CASSQDHGGNQPQHF.

The chain employs TRBV19 and TRBJ1-2; D remains ambiguous. V lost 6 bases and J 4 bases, leaving 15 bases between the germline ends. Germline V gene data show CDR1 as LNHDA and CDR2 as SQIVND (reference sequence). This CDR3 is built from 14 residues. The CDR3 sequence is CASSTPYRGYGYTF. Written as DNA, the CDR3 is TGTGCCAGTAGCACCCCATACCGGGGCTATGGCTACACCTTC.

This chain joins TRBV5-8 and TRBJ1-1, with D maybe TRBD1 (5 bases). The CDR3 consists of 14 residues. Germline lookup yields CDR1 SGHTS and CDR2 YDEGEE. The ends were cut back, 4 bases at V and 5 bases at J, with 15 bases in the middle. CDR3 nucleotide sequence: TGTGCCAGCAGCGGAGGGGCCCCCGTGACTGAAGCTTTCTTT. This codes for CASSGGAPVTEAFF.

The V gene is TRBV2, the J gene TRBJ1-2, with 7 bases aligning to TRBD1. CDR1 is SNHLY, CDR2 FYNNEI, per germline. The CDR3 contains 15 residues. With V trimmed by 6 bases and J by 1 base, 8 bases remained unmatched. The CDR3 here is CASSPGTAFNYGYTF. CDR3 DNA sequence: TGTGCCAGCAGCCCGGGGACAGCCTTTAACTATGGCTACACCTTC.

The count of this clone is one. This chain joins TRBV7-9 and TRBJ1-1; 7 positions agree with TRBD1. Germline V gene data show CDR1 as SEHNR and CDR2 as FQNEAQ (reference sequence). Losses at the gene ends were 1 base for V and 4 bases for J; bases not matched to a gene: 6. This CDR3 region has 15 residues. CDR3: CASSLERQGSTEAFF. In DNA, the CDR3 is TGTGCCAGCAGCTTAGAAAGACAGGGATCCACTGAAGCTTTCTTT.

The gene calls are TRBV9 and TRBJ1-1; D perhaps matches TRBD1 (6 bases). The germline V and J ends were trimmed by 3 bases and 7 bases, with 13 bases remaining between them. Germline lookup yields CDR1 SGDLS and CDR2 YYNGEE. The CDR3 spans 13 residues. CDR3 loop: CASSGDNYGEAFF. As DNA, the CDR3 is TGTGCCAGCAGCGGGGACAACTACGGTGAAGCTTTCTTT.

This clone was counted between two and nine times. The CDR3 region has the DNA TGTGCCAGCTCACCAAGGGCCAGGGTCGAGGAGACCCAGTACTTC. Residues: CASSPRARVEETQYF. This chain uses TRBV18 with TRBJ2-5; possibly TRBD1 for D (5 bases). Trimming removed 2 bases at V and 5 bases at J, with 15 bases between. The length of the CDR3 is 15 residues. Germline values: CDR1 KGHSH, CDR2 LQKENI.

The rearrangement links TRBV4-3 to TRBJ1-2; D gene ambiguous. The CDR3 contains 15 residues. Germline CDR1 reads LGHNA; CDR2 reads YSLEER. The germline V and J ends were trimmed by 0 bases and 6 bases, with 14 bases remaining between them. The CDR3 DNA follows: TGCGCCAGCAGCCAAGACTCAGTGGCCCTCCATGGCTACACCTTC. Translation gives CASSQDSVALHGYTF.

This chain joins TRBV5-4 and TRBJ2-1, with 12 bases fitting TRBD1. In germline, CDR1 is SGHNT, CDR2 YYREEE (reference sequence). Unmatched junction bases numbered 8, after V lost 5 bases and J lost 8 bases. The CDR3 covers 15 residues. CDR3 bases: TGTGCCAGCAGTTCCGGGACAGGGGGCATGGATGAGCAGTTCTTC. Its translation is CASSSGTGGMDEQFF.

This chain connects TRBV19 to TRBJ2-7; tentatively, D is TRBD1 (6 bases). The CDR3 spans 15 residues. The germline gives CDR1 LNHDA, CDR2 SQIVND (reference sequence). Trimming removed 3 bases at V and 2 bases at J, with 14 bases between. DNA for the CDR3: TGTGCCAGTAGTATCAGGGGCGCGGGTACCTACGAGCAGTACTTC. Translated: CASSIRGAGTYEQYF.

The CDR3 DNA follows: TGTGCCAGCAGTCCCTTGGAGTTGGCGCGAGAGCAGTACTTC. Amino acids: CASSPLELAREQYF. The genes are TRBV27 and TRBJ2-7; D is ambiguous. V lost 5 bases and J lost 7, with 18 bases in between. The germline CDR1 and CDR2 sequences are MNHEY and SMNVEV (reference sequence). The CDR3 runs to 14 residues.